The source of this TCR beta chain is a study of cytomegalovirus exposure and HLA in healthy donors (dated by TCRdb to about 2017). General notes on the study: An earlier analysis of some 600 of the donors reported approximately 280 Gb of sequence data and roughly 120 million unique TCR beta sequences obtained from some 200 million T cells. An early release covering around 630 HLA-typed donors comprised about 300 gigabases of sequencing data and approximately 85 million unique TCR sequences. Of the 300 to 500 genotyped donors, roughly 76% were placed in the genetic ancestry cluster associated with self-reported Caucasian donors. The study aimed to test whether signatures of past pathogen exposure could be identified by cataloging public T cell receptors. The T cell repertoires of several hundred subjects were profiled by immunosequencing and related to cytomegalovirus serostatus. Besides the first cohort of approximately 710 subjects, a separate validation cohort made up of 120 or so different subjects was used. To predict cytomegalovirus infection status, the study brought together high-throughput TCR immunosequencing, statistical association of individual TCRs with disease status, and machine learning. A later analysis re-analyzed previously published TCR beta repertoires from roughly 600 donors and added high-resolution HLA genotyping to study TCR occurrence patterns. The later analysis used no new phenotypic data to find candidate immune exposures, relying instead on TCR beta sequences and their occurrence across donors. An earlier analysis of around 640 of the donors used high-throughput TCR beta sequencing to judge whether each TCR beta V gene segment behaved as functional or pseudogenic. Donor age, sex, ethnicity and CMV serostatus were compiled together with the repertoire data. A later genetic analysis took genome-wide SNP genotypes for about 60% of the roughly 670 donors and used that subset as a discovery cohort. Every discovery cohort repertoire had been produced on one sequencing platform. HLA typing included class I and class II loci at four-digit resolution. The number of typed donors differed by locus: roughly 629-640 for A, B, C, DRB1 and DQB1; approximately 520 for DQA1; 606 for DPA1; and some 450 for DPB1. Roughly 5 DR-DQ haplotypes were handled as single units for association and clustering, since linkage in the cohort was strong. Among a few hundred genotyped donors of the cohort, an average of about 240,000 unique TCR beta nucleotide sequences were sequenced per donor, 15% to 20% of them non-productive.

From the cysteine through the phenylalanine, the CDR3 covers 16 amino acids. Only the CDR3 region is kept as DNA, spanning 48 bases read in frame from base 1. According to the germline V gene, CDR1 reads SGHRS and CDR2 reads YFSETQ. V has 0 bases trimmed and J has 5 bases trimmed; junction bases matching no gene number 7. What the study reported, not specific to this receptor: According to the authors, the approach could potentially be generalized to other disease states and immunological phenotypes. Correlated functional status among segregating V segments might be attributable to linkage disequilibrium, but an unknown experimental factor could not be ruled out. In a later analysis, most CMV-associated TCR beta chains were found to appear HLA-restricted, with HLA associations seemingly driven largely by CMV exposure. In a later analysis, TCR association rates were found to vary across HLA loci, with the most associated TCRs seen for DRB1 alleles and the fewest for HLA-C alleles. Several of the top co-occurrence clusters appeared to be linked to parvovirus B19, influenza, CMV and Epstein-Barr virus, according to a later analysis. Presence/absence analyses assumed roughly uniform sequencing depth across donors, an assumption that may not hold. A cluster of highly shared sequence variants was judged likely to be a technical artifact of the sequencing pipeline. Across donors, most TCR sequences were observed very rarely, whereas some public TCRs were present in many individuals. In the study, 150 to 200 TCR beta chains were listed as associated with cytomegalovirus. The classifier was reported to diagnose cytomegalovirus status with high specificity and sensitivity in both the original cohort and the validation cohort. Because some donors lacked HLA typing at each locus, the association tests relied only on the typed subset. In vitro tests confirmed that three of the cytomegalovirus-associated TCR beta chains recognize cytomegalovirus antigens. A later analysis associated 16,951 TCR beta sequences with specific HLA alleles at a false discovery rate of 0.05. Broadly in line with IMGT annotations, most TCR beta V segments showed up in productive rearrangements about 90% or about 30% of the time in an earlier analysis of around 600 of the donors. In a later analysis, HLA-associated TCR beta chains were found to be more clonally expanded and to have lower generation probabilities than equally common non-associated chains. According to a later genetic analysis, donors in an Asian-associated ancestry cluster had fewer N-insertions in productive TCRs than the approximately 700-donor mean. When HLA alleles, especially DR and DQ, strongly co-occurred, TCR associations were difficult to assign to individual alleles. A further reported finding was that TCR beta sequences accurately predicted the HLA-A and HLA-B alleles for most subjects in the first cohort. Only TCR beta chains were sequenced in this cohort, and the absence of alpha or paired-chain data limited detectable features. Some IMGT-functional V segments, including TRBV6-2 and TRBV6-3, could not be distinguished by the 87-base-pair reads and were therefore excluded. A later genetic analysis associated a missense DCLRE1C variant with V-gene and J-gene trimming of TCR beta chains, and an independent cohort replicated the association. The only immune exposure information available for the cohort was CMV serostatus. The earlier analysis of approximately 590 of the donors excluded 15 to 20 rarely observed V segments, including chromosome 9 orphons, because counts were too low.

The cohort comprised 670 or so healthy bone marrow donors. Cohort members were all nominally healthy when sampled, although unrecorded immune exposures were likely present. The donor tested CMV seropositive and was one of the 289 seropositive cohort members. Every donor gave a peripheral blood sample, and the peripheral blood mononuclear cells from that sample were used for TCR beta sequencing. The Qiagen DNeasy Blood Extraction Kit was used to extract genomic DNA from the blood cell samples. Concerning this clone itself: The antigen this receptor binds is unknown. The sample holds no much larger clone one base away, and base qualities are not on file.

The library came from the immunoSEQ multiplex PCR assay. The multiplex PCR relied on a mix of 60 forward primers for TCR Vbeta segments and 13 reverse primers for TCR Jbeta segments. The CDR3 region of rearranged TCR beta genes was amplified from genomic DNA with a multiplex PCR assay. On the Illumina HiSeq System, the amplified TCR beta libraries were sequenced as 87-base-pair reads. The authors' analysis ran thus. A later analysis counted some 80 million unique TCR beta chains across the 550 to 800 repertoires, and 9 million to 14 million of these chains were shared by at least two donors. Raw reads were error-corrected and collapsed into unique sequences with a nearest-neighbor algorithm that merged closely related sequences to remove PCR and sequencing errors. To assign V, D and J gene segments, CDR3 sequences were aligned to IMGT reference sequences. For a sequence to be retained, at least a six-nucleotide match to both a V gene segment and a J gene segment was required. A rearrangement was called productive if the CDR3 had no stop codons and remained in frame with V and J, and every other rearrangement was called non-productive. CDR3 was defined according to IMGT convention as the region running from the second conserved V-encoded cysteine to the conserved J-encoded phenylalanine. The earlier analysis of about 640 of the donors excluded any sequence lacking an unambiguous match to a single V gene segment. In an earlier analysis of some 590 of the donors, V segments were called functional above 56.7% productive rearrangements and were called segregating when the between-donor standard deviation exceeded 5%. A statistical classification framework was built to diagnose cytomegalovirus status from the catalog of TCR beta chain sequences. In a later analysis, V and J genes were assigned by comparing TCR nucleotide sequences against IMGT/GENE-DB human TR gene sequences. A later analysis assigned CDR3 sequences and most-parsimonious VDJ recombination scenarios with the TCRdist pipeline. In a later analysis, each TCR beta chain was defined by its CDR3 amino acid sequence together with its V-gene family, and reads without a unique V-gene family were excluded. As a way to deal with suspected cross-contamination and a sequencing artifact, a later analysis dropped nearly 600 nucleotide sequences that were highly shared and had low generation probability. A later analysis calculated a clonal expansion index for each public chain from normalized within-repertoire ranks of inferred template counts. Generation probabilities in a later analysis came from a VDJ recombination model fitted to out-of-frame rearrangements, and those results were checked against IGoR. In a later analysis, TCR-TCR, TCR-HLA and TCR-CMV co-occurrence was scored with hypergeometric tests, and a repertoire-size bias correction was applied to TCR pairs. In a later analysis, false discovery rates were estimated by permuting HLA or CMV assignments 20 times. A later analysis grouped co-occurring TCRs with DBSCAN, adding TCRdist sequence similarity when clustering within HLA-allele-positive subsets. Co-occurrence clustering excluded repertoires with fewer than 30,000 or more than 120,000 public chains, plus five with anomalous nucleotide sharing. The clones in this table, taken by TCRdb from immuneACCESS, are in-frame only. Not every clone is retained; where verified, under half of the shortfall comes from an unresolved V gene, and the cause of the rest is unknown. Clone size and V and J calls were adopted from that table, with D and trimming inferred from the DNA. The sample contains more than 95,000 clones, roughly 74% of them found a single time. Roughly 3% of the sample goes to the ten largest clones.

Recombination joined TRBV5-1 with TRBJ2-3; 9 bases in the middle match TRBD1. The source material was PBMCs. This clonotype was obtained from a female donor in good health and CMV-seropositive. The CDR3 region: CASSLDPGQGKDTQYF. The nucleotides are TGCGCCAGCAGCTTGGATCCGGGACAGGGAAAAGATACGCAGTATTTT. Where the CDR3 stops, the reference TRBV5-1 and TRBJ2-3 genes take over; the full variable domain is KAGVTQTPRYLIKTRGQQVTLSCSPISGHRSVSWYQQTPGQGLQFLFEYFSETQRNKGNFPGRFSGRQFSNSRSEMNVSTLELGDSALYLCASSLDPGQGKDTQYFGPGTRLTVL.